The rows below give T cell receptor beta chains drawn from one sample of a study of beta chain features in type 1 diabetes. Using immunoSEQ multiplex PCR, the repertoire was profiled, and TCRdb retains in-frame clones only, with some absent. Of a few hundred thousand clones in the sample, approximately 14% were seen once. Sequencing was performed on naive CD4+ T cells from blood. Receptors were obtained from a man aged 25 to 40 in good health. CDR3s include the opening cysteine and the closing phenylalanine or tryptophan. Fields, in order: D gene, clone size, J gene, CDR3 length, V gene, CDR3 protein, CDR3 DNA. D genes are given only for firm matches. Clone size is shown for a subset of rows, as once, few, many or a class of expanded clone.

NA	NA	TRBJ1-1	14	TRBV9	CASSVAAMNTEAFF	TGTGCCAGCAGCGTAGCTGCCATGAACACTGAAGCTTTCTTT
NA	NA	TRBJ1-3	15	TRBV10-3	CATVKQGFSGNTIYF	TGTGCCACCGTAAAACAGGGTTTCTCTGGAAACACCATATATTTT
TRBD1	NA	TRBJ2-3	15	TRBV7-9	CASSPGTGWTDTQYF	TGTGCCAGCAGCCCCGGGACAGGGTGGACAGATACGCAGTATTTT
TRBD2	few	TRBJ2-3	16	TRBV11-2	CASRRPGLALTDTQYF	TGTGCCAGCAGGCGACCGGGACTAGCCTTGACAGATACGCAGTATTTT
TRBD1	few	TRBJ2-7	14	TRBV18	CASSIKTGAYEQYF	TGTGCCAGCTCCATTAAAACAGGGGCCTACGAGCAGTACTTC
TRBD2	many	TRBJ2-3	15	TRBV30	CAWSFSGISTDTQYF	TGTGCCTGGAGTTTTAGCGGGATAAGCACAGATACGCAGTATTTT
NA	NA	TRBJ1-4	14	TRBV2	CASSVFGTNEKLFF	TGTGCCAGCAGTGTTTTCGGTACTAATGAAAAACTGTTTTTT
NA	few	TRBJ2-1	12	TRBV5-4	CASSFWGNEQFF	TGTGCCAGCAGCTTTTGGGGTAATGAGCAGTTCTTC
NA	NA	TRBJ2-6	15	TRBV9	CASSGTGPGANVLTF	TGTGCCAGCAGCGGCACAGGGCCCGGGGCCAACGTCCTGACTTTC
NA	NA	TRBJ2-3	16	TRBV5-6	CASSLINSAPTDTQYF	TGTGCCAGCAGCTTGATTAACAGCGCTCCCACAGATACGCAGTATTTT
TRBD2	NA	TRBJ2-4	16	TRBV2	CASSEQGGRASSLGYF	TGTGCCAGCAGTGAACAGGGCGGGAGGGCCAGTTCCTTAGGGTACTTC
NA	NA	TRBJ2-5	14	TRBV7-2	CASSFYQGTETQYF	TGTGCCAGCAGCTTCTATCAGGGGACAGAGACCCAGTACTTC
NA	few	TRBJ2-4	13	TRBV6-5	CASSMTAKNIQYF	TGTGCCAGCAGTATGACAGCCAAAAACATTCAGTACTTC
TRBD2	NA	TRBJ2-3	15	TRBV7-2	CASSNRLAGTDTQYF	TGTGCCAGCAGCAATAGGCTAGCGGGCACAGATACGCAGTATTTT
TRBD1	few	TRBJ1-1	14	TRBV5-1	CASSARGRGTEAFF	TGCGCCAGCAGCGCCAGGGGGCGAGGGACTGAAGCTTTCTTT
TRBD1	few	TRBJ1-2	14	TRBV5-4	CASSIDIGQGGYTF	TGTGCCAGCAGCATAGATATAGGACAGGGTGGCTACACCTTC
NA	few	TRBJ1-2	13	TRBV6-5	CASSLGTNYGYTF	TGTGCCAGCAGTTTAGGCACTAACTATGGCTACACCTTC
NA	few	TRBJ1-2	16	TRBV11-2	CASRDVGQTFNYGYTF	TGTGCCAGCAGGGATGTCGGACAGACATTTAACTATGGCTACACCTTC
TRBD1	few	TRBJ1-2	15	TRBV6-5	CASSWEGQGVYGYTF	TGTGCCAGCAGTTGGGAGGGACAGGGGGTATATGGCTACACCTTC
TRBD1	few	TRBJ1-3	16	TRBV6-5	CASSSPIQGAGNTIYF	TGTGCCAGCAGTTCCCCGATACAGGGGGCTGGAAACACCATATATTTT
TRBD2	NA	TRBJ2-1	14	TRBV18	CASSPRDYRGEQFF	TGTGCCAGCTCACCACGGGACTACCGGGGAGAGCAGTTCTTC
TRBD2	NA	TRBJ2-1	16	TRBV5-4	CASSSGLAESYNEQFF	TGTGCCAGCAGCTCAGGACTAGCGGAGTCCTACAATGAGCAGTTCTTC
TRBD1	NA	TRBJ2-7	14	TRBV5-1	CASSLTQGAHEQYF	TGCGCCAGCAGCTTGACACAGGGGGCCCACGAGCAGTACTTC
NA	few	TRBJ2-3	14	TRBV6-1	CASSGTGSADTQYF	TGTGCCAGCAGTGGAACAGGGAGTGCAGATACGCAGTATTTT
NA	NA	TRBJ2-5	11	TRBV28	CASREELICYF	TGTGCCAGCAGAGAGGAGCTTATTTGCTACTTC
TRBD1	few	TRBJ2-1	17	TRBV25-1	CASSILQGAQSGNEQFF	TGTGCCAGCAGCATTCTACAGGGGGCGCAGAGTGGGAATGAGCAGTTCTTC
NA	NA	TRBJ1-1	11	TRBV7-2	CASSPLFEAFF	TGTGCCAGCAGCCCTTTGTTTGAAGCTTTCTTT
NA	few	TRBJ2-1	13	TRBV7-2	CAIPGTIYNEQFF	TGTGCCATCCCCGGGACCATTTACAATGAGCAGTTCTTC
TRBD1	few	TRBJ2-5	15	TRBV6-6	CASSTGQGAWETQYF	TGTGCCAGCAGTACCGGACAGGGGGCATGGGAGACCCAGTACTTC
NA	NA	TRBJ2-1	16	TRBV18	CASSPLGSGAYNEQFF	TGTGCCAGCTCACCCCTCGGGAGCGGAGCCTACAATGAGCAGTTCTTC
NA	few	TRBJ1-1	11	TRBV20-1	CSARDFPEAFF	TGCAGTGCTAGAGATTTCCCTGAAGCTTTCTTT
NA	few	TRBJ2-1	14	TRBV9	CASSAPTEYNEQFF	TGTGCCAGCAGCGCCCCCACAGAGTACAATGAGCAGTTCTTC
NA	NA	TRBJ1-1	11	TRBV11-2	CASRSNAEAFF	TGTGCCAGCAGGTCGAATGCGGAAGCTTTCTTT
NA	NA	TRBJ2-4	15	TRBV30	CAWSPGAPAKNIQYF	TGTGCCTGGAGTCCAGGGGCCCCAGCCAAAAACATTCAGTACTTC
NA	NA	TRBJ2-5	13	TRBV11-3	CASSLGLKETQYF	TGTGCCAGCAGCTTGGGACTCAAGGAGACCCAGTACTTC
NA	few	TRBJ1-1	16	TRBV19	CASQIGVTARNTEAFF	TGTGCCTCACAAATTGGTGTTACAGCCAGGAACACTGAAGCTTTCTTT
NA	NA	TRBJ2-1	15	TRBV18	CASSPLRLGNDEQFF	TGTGCCAGCTCACCACTGAGGCTAGGGAACGATGAGCAGTTCTTC
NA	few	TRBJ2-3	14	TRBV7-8	CASSSGHSTDTQYF	TGTGCCAGCAGCTCGGGACATAGCACAGATACGCAGTATTTT
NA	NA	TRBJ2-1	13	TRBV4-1	CASSQSSGGEQFF	TGCGCCAGCAGCCAAAGTTCAGGTGGCGAGCAGTTCTTC
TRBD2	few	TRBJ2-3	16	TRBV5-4	CASSLGGREGADTQYF	TGTGCCAGCAGCTTAGGAGGGCGGGAGGGCGCAGATACGCAGTATTTT
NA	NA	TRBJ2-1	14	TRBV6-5	CASSTLGRYNEQFF	TGTGCCAGCAGTACCTTGGGACGGTACAATGAGCAGTTCTTC
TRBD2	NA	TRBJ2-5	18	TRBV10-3	CAISSLGSGGAEWETQYF	TGTGCCATCTCGAGTCTTGGTAGCGGGGGGGCCGAGTGGGAGACCCAGTACTTC